These T cell receptor beta chains were read from a single sample in a study of CD8 T cells in ankylosing spondylitis. TCRdb processed the 5' RACE reads anew with MiXCR; each CDR3 protein has one entry. The sample has 100,000 to 150,000 distinct CDR3 sequences; under 20% are singletons. The sample taken for sequencing was blood, either unsorted or a sorted T cell fraction (not recorded which). These receptors all stem from a male donor with ankylosing spondylitis. The CDR3 runs from the conserved cysteine through the conserved F or W. The order of the fields is clone size, D gene, V gene, J gene, CDR3 DNA, CDR3 protein. The D gene is left open where the match is weak. Rows give clone size only sometimes, using once, few, many, or a class for an expanded clone.

many	NA	TRBV30	TRBJ2-1	TGTGCCTGGAGCATCCCCACCCTACAGTTCTTC	CAWSIPTLQFF
many	NA	TRBV12-3/TRBV12-4	TRBJ2-7	TGTGCCAGCACTCCCAGGGGCGGCCACGAGCAGTACTTC	CASTPRGGHEQYF
few	TRBD1	TRBV6-4	TRBJ2-1	TGTGCCAGCAGTCCGGGACAGGGGCCCTACAATGAGCAGTTCTTC	CASSPGQGPYNEQFF
few	NA	TRBV20-1	TRBJ2-5	TGCAGTGCTAGAGAGGTACAGGCCCAGTACTTC	CSAREVQAQYF
NA	NA	TRBV9	TRBJ1-5	TGTGCCAGCAGCGTAGGTACCAGCCATCAGCCCCAGCATTTT	CASSVGTSHQPQHF
NA	NA	TRBV24-1	TRBJ2-2	TGTGCCACCAGTGAAACAAACCGGGAGCTGTTTTTT	CATSETNRELFF
NA	NA	TRBV12-3/TRBV12-4	TRBJ2-7	TGTGCCAACAGCACTAACAGGGTCCACGAGCAGTACTTC	CANSTNRVHEQYF
few	NA	TRBV9	TRBJ1-3	TGTGCCAGCAGCGTAGAGGATTCGTCGGTGTGGGGCTCTGGAAACACCATATATTTT	CASSVEDSSVWGSGNTIYF
few	NA	TRBV27	TRBJ2-7	TGTGCCAGCAGCGAAACCCGGGCAGGGAGCTCCTACGAGCAGTACTTC	CASSETRAGSSYEQYF
few	NA	TRBV19	TRBJ1-1	TGTGCCAGTAGTCCTACCGGACGTTTTGAAGCTTTCTTT	CASSPTGRFEAFF
NA	NA	TRBV27	TRBJ2-7	TGTGCCAGCAGTTTTTTAAGCACTTTTTCCTACGAGCAGTACTTC	CASSFLSTFSYEQYF
NA	NA	TRBV27	TRBJ1-1	TGTGCCACCTCGGGAGACCCCCTTGCTGAAGCTTTCTTT	CATSGDPLAEAFF
NA	TRBD1	TRBV11-2	TRBJ2-7	TGTGCCAGCAGCTTATTACAGGGGGCAGGCGAGCAGTACTTC	CASSLLQGAGEQYF
many	NA	TRBV4-3	TRBJ2-3	TGCGCCAGCAGCCCCGGATTCATGGATACGCAGTATTTT	CASSPGFMDTQYF
few	NA	TRBV20-1	TRBJ2-5	TGCAGTGCTAGGGGGGAGACCCAGTACTTC	CSARGETQYF
few	NA	TRBV12-3/TRBV12-4	TRBJ2-2	TGTGCCAGCAGTTTTGGGTTAGCGAGCACCGGGGAGCTGTTTTTT	CASSFGLASTGELFF
few	NA	TRBV7-9	TRBJ2-1	TGTGCCAGCAGCTTATCCCATCCCGAGACAGGGCAGTTCTTC	CASSLSHPETGQFF
NA	NA	TRBV9	TRBJ2-1	TGTGCCAGCAGCGTAGCGGGACTGACCTACAATGAGCAGTTCTTC	CASSVAGLTYNEQFF
NA	TRBD2	TRBV6-5	TRBJ2-5	TGTGCCAGCAGTTACTCAGGCGGGAGCGGGGAAGAGACCCAGTACTTC	CASSYSGGSGEETQYF
many	NA	TRBV29-1	TRBJ2-7	TGCAGCGCCCTAGTGGACGAGCAGTACTTC	CSALVDEQYF
NA	TRBD2	TRBV7-2	TRBJ2-3	TGTGCCAGCAGCTTAGCGTCCACTAGCGGGAGTTTAACAGATACGCAGTATTTT	CASSLASTSGSLTDTQYF
NA	TRBD1	TRBV28	TRBJ2-6	TGTGCCAGCAGTGAGTCGACAGGGGGCACCAACGTCCTGACTTTC	CASSESTGGTNVLTF
NA	TRBD2	TRBV9	TRBJ2-3	TGTGCCAGCAGCGTAAGCGGGACTCGCACAGATACGCAGTATTTT	CASSVSGTRTDTQYF
once	NA	TRBV27	TRBJ1-2	TGTGCCAGCAGTTTGGGGGGCGCGAGGGGCTGGTATGGCTACACCTTC	CASSLGGARGWYGYTF
few	NA	TRBV4-3	TRBJ1-1	TGCGCCAGCAGCCATGTCGGATCGAACACTGAAGCTTTCTTT	CASSHVGSNTEAFF
few	NA	TRBV12-3/TRBV12-4	TRBJ2-1	TGTGCCAGCAGTTCATCCCAAACACAATCAAAGGCGAATGAGCAGTTCTTC	CASSSSQTQSKANEQFF
few	NA	TRBV27	TRBJ2-1	TGTGCCAGCAGTTTGGCTCAGAATGAGCAGTTCTTC	CASSLAQNEQFF
many	NA	TRBV12-3/TRBV12-4	TRBJ1-2	TGTGCCAGCAGTTTCCAACGGCCGGATGGCTACACCTTC	CASSFQRPDGYTF
few	TRBD2	TRBV12-3/TRBV12-4	TRBJ2-5	TGTGCCAGCACCCCGACTAGCGTTAGGGAGACCCAGTACTTC	CASTPTSVRETQYF
NA	TRBD1	TRBV7-9	TRBJ1-5	TGTGCCAGCAGCTTAGGAAAAACAGGGGATCAGCCCCAGCATTTT	CASSLGKTGDQPQHF
many	NA	TRBV29-1	TRBJ1-2	TGCAGCGTCAGCTATGGCTACACCTTC	CSVSYGYTF